The 19 T cell receptor beta chains reported below all come from one sample, sequenced in a study of blood T cell repertoires in COVID-19. The data were produced by immunoSEQ multiplex PCR, yet TCRdb's version contains in-frame clones alone and is incomplete. The sample records approximately 46,000 clones, more than 70% being singletons. The sequencing sample was made of peripheral blood. All receptors come from a man aged 55 to 70 with acute or convalescent COVID-19.

The rearrangement links TRBV9 to TRBJ2-1, with D maybe TRBD2 (7 bases). Per the germline V gene, CDR1 is SGDLS and CDR2 is YYNGEE. Trimming took off 0 bases at V and 2 bases at J, with 18 bases between the two ends. The CDR3 totals 18 residues. The CDR3 sequence: CASSVGVVGGATYNEQFF. CDR3 coding DNA: TGTGCCAGCAGCGTAGGGGTTGTGGGGGGGGCCACCTACAATGAGCAGTTCTTC.

The rearrangement links TRBV19 to TRBJ2-7; possible D gene TRBD2, 7 bases. The CDR3 extends over 13 amino acids. Trimming removed 10 bases at V and 5 bases at J, with 18 bases between. Germline CDR1 is LNHDA and CDR2 is SQIVND (reference sequence). The CDR3 DNA follows: TGTGCCAAAGGGGGGGGGCGCAGCCACGAGCAGTACTTC. Residues: CAKGGGRSHEQYF.

The V gene is TRBV15, the J gene TRBJ1-4; D is unclear. V was shortened by 1 base and J by 0 bases, with 6 bases between the two germline ends. Germline lookup yields CDR1 LNHNV and CDR2 YYDKDF (reference sequence). The CDR3 spans 15 residues. The CDR3 coding sequence is TGTGCCACCAGCAGAGCCCTAGCAACTAATGAAAAACTGTTTTTT. It encodes CATSRALATNEKLFF.

The chain recombines TRBV6-1 with TRBJ2-7; 7 bases map to TRBD2. With 3 bases clipped from V and 7 bases from J, the junction kept 6 bases outside the gene matches. CDR3 length: 13 residues. The V gene's germline CDR1 is MNHNS and CDR2 SASEGT. The CDR3 region has the DNA TGTGCCAGCAGTGAGGCCGGGGGGTTGGAGCAGTACTTC. It specifies CASSEAGGLEQYF.

This chain connects TRBV15 to TRBJ2-7; 7 nucleotides align to TRBD1. CDR3 length: 14 residues. Germline V CDR1 and CDR2: LNHNV, YYDKDF (reference sequence). Losses at the gene ends were 1 base for V and 3 bases for J; bases not matched to a gene: 3. The CDR3 region has the DNA TGTGCCACCAGCAGAGTGGGGACAGACTACGAGCAGTACTTC. It specifies CATSRVGTDYEQYF.

This clone was detected only a few times. This rearrangement joins TRBV7-2 to TRBJ2-4; 16 positions agree with TRBD2. Germline CDR1 and CDR2: SGHTA and FQGNSA. V lost 1 base and J lost 6; bases outside the gene matches: 6. The CDR3 length is 18 residues. CDR3 protein: CASSLVPGTSGRGNIQYF. In DNA, the CDR3 is TGTGCCAGCAGCTTAGTCCCAGGGACTAGCGGGAGGGGAAACATTCAGTACTTC.

The chain uses TRBV3-1 (or the pseudogene TRBV3-2) and TRBJ1-2; unclear D gene. V was clipped by 5 bases and J by 4 bases, with 17 bases between them. This CDR3 has 15 amino acids. Germline lookup yields CDR1 LGHDT and CDR2 YNNKEL (reference sequence). The CDR3 loop is CASSDLAGPGYGYTF. CDR3 DNA sequence: TGTGCCAGCAGCGATCTAGCGGGCCCTGGCTATGGCTACACCTTC.

This clone was picked up one time. This chain uses TRBV6-5 with TRBJ1-3; D call uncertain. V was cut by 6 bases and J by 7 bases, with 16 bases left in between. CDR3 size: 14 residues. In germline, CDR1 is MNHEY, CDR2 SVGAGI. CDR3 nucleotide sequence: TGTGCCAGCAGCCTACACGGTCTCGGGAACACCATATATTTT. Translation: CASSLHGLGNTIYF.

V gene TRBV2 combines with J gene TRBJ1-2; D not certain. The CDR3 has 12 residues. The V end lost 8 bases, the J end lost 8 bases, and 15 bases lay between the germline ends. Germline V gene lookup returns CDR1 SNHLY and CDR2 FYNNEI. CDR3 residues: CASGVYAEGYTF. The CDR3 DNA reads TGTGCCAGCGGAGTTTATGCGGAGGGCTACACCTTC.

The chain links TRBV24-1 to TRBJ1-2; TRBD1 might be the D (6 bases). Trimming removed 4 bases at V and 7 bases at J, with 12 bases between. Germline assignment: CDR1 KGHDR and CDR2 SFDVKD. The CDR3 consists of 13 residues. CDR3 in amino acids: CATSEGGGFGYTF. CDR3 DNA sequence: TGTGCCACCAGTGAAGGGGGAGGGTTTGGCTACACCTTC.

This sequence joins TRBV21-1 and TRBJ2-7; the table's D call, TRBD1, has no DNA check behind it. TRBV21-1 is described as a pseudogene. CDR3 size: 12 residues. The CDR3 bases are TGTGCCAGCAGGGGCTTCTCCTACGAGCAGTACTTC. This encodes CASRGFSYEQYF.

The V and J genes are TRBV6-5 and TRBJ2-7; 9 bases align to TRBD1. Germline CDR1 MNHEY, CDR2 SVGAGI. The trim removed 2 bases at V and 2 bases at J, leaving 7 bases unmatched. There are 16 residues in the CDR3. The CDR3 sequence is CASSYSPGQGTYEQYF. The CDR3 nucleotides read TGTGCCAGCAGTTACAGTCCGGGACAGGGTACCTACGAGCAGTACTTC.

The chain is built from TRBV7-3 and TRBJ2-5; D not certain. Germline V gives CDR1 SGHTA, CDR2 FQGTGA. There are 13 residues in the CDR3. V lost 0 bases and J lost 5, with 7 bases in between. The CDR3 nucleotides are TGTGCCAGCAGCTTAACTCCCCGGGAGACCCAGTACTTC. It yields the protein CASSLTPRETQYF.

This chain links TRBV10-3 with TRBJ1-2, with TRBD1 identical over 9 bases. V shed 7 bases and J 6 bases; nucleotides not matched to a gene: 12. This CDR3 has 15 amino acids. CDR1 ENHRY and CDR2 SYGVKD come from the germline V gene. CDR3 nucleotides: TGTGCCATCACCAGGGACAGGGCGTTGGGTGATGGCTACACCTTC. This codes for CAITRDRALGDGYTF.

J is TRBJ1-2 and V is TRBV11-2; the D gene is possibly TRBD1 (5 bases). The germline V gene encodes CDR1 SGHAT and CDR2 FQNNGV. The germline V and J ends were trimmed by 0 bases and 2 bases, with 7 bases remaining between them. CDR3 length equals 14 residues. The CDR3 DNA reads TGTGCCAGCAGCTTAGATCCAGGGAACTATGGCTACACCTTC. Residues: CASSLDPGNYGYTF.

The V call is TRBV2, the J call TRBJ1-5, with a possible D match to TRBD1 (5 bases). With 8 bases removed from V and 1 base from J, the gap between germline ends came to 12 bases. Germline V CDR1 and CDR2: SNHLY, FYNNEI. The CDR3 length is 14 residues. CDR3 in amino acids: CASGDGGSNQPQHF. The CDR3 DNA reads as TGTGCCAGCGGGGACGGGGGGAGCAATCAGCCCCAGCATTTT.

There are a few counts of this clone. The chain is built from TRBV19 and TRBJ1-1, with a tentative D call TRBD1 (5 bases). The length of the CDR3 is 13 residues. V was shortened by 5 bases and J by 2 bases, with 9 bases between the two germline ends. Germline CDR1 LNHDA, CDR2 SQIVND (reference sequence). CDR3 sequence: CASSHQGNTEAFF. The CDR3 nucleotides are TGTGCCAGTAGTCATCAGGGCAACACTGAAGCTTTCTTT.

The J gene is TRBJ2-5, the V gene TRBV6-2 or TRBV6-3; TRBD2 matches 7 bases. Germline V gene sequence: CDR1 MNHEY, CDR2 SVGEGT. V trimming: 5 bases; J trimming: 10 bases; junction bases outside the gene matches: 4. This CDR3 has 11 residues. CDR3 region: CASSPRGVQYF. As DNA, the CDR3 is TGTGCCAGCAGTCCCCGGGGGGTCCAGTACTTC.

V and J are TRBV18 and TRBJ1-2; no clear D. Trimming removed 0 bases at V and 1 base at J, with 15 bases between. CDR1 and CDR2 from the germline V gene are KGHSH and LQKENI. CDR3 length: 17 residues. The CDR3 DNA follows: TGTGCCAGCTCACCACCCCCCCTCGGTGTTTTTAACTATGGCTACACCTTC. It codes for CASSPPPLGVFNYGYTF. Complete variable domain (other parts from reference TRBV18 and TRBJ1-2): NAGVMQNPRHLVRRRGQEARLRCSPMKGHSHVYWYRQLPEEGLKFMVYLQKENIIDESGMPKERFSAEFPKEGPSILRIQQVVRGDSAAYFCASSPPPLGVFNYGYTFGSGTRLTVV.